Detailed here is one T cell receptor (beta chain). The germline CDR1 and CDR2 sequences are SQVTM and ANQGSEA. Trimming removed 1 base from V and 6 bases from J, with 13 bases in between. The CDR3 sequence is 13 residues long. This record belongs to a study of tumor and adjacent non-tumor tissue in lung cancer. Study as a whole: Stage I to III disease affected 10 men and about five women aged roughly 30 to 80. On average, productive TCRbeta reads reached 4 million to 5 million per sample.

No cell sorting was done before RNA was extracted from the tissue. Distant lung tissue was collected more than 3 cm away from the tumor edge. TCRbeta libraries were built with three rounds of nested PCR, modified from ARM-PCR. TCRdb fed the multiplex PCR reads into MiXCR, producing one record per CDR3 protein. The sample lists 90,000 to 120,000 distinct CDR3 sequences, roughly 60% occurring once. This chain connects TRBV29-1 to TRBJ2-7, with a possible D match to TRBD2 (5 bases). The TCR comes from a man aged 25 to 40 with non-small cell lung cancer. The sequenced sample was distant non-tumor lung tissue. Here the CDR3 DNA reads TGCAGCGTTGAAGGCGGGCCGTTGTTCGAGCAGTACTTC. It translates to CSVEGGPLFEQYF.